A single sample gave rise to the 26 T cell receptor beta chains below, sequenced in a study of control samples from healthy donors and cancer patients (dated by TCRdb to between 2020 and 2021). Library generation was performed with the immunoSEQ multiplex PCR assay. Here the immuneACCESS table is served through TCRdb, limited to in-frame sequences with V and J called. Missing clones are a known gap in these copies; in checked studies unresolved V genes cover under half, and the rest lacks a known reason. Across this sample there are roughly 130,000 clones, with more than 85% seen only once. About 9% of the sample rests with the top ten. The sample consisted of blood. The receptor set was obtained from a woman in her thirties in good health.

Notes on this clone: The germline gene is not matched at one end of the junction; a read error may be the cause. The chain is built from TRBV5-4 and TRBJ2-5; TRBD2 agrees at 11 bases. CDR3 length: 15 amino acids. CDR1 SGHNT and CDR2 YYREEE come from the germline V gene (reference sequence). CDR3 bases: TGTGCCAACAGCTTGGGACTAGCGGAACAAGAGACCCAGTACTTC. Translated: CANSLGLAEQETQYF.

The chain employs TRBV25-1 and TRBJ2-5; 10 nucleotides align to TRBD2. This CDR3 spans 15 amino acids. Trimming cost V 3 bases and J 5 bases; bases outside gene matches: 6. The germline gives CDR1 MGHDK, CDR2 SYGVNS. CDR3 protein: CASSEGLAGAETQYF. CDR3 bases: TGTGCCAGCAGTGAGGGGCTAGCGGGAGCCGAGACCCAGTACTTC.

This chain uses TRBV13 with TRBJ2-2; 7 bases are a match to TRBD2. Germline-derived CDR1 and CDR2 are PRHDT and FYEKMQ (reference sequence). V shed 5 bases, J shed 2 bases, and the junction held 11 bases outside the gene matches. There are 17 residues in the CDR3. The CDR3 loop reads CASSPRTGGGNTGELFF. CDR3 DNA: TGTGCCAGCAGCCCACGGACTGGCGGGGGTAACACCGGGGAGCTGTTTTTT.

J is TRBJ2-5 and V is TRBV29-1; D remains ambiguous. This CDR3 has 13 amino acids. The germline CDR1 and CDR2 sequences are SQVTM and ANQGSEA. V was clipped by 3 bases and J by 1 base, with 9 bases between them. The CDR3 region is CSVDLGIQETQYF. CDR3 DNA sequence: TGCAGCGTTGATCTGGGGATCCAAGAGACCCAGTACTTC.

This chain uses TRBV5-4 with TRBJ1-1; the match to TRBD1 covers 7 bases. CDR3 length equals 15 residues. The germline V gene encodes CDR1 SGHNT and CDR2 YYREEE (reference sequence). V lost 3 bases, J lost 2 bases, and 7 bases stayed unmatched. CDR3 nucleotides: TGTGCCAGCAGCTCCAGGACAGGAATTAACACTGAAGCTTTCTTT. Amino acids: CASSSRTGINTEAFF. The variable domain in full, completed from reference TRBV5-4 and TRBJ1-1, reads ETGVTQSPTHLIKTRGQQVTLRCSSQSGHNTVSWYQQALGQGPQFIFQYYREEENGRGNFPPRFSGLQFPNYSSELNVNALELDDSALYLCASSSRTGINTEAFFGQGTRLTVV.

The gene calls are TRBV19 and TRBJ2-1; TRBD2 aligns across 10 bases. The CDR3 contains 16 residues. V lost 5 bases, J lost 7 bases, and 11 bases stayed unmatched. In germline, CDR1 is LNHDA, CDR2 SQIVND (reference sequence). CDR3 in DNA: TGTGCCAGTAGTTCTAAAGCGGGAGGGGGTGAGAATGAGCAGTTCTTC. This gives the protein CASSSKAGGGENEQFF.

This chain links TRBV28 with TRBJ1-5; 8 bases are shared with TRBD1. V lost 1 base and J lost 0; bases outside the gene matches: 5. In germline, CDR1 is MDHEN, CDR2 SYDVKM. This CDR3 region has 17 residues. CDR3 bases: TGTGCCAGCAGTTTATCGCAGGGGGCATTTAGCAATCAGCCCCAGCATTTT. It yields the protein CASSLSQGAFSNQPQHF.

This clone was seen just once. This chain joins TRBV12-3 or TRBV12-4 and TRBJ2-7; D possibly corresponds to TRBD1 (5 bases). The CDR3 covers 13 residues. V lost 4 bases to trimming and J lost 2 bases, with 9 bases between them. CDR3 sequence: CASSYRFTYEQYF. CDR3 DNA: TGTGCCAGCAGTTACAGGTTTACCTACGAGCAGTACTTC.

This rearrangement joins TRBV2 to TRBJ1-6, with D possibly being TRBD1 (6 bases). CDR3 length: 13 amino acids. Germline V gene lookup returns CDR1 SNHLY and CDR2 FYNNEI. V lost 4 bases, J lost 8 bases, and 9 bases lay in between. CDR3 region: CASSVTGDSPLHF. For the CDR3, the DNA is TGTGCCAGCAGTGTGACAGGTGATTCACCCCTCCACTTT. Together with reference TRBV2 and TRBJ1-6, the CDR3 gives the full variable domain: EPEVTQTPSHQVTQMGQEVILRCVPISNHLYFYWYRQILGQKVEFLVSFYNNEISEKSEIFDDQFSVERPDGSNFTLKIRSTKLEDSAMYFCASSVTGDSPLHFGNGTRLTVT.

The CDR3 sequence is CASSLAPWELQDEQFF. The DNA of the CDR3 is TGTGCCAGCAGCTTAGCGCCTTGGGAGCTACAGGATGAGCAGTTCTTC. This chain uses TRBV7-2 with TRBJ2-1, with D perhaps matching TRBD1 or TRBD2 (5 bases each). The CDR3 extends over 16 amino acids. CDR1 and CDR2 from the germline V gene are SGHTA and FQGNSA. V was pared by 0 bases and J by 8 bases, with 17 bases between.

The V gene is TRBV6-4, the J gene TRBJ2-3, with 8 bases lining up with TRBD2. This CDR3 has 15 residues. V gave up 6 bases and J gave up 4 bases; unmatched junction bases: 9. Germline CDR1 reads MRHNA; CDR2 reads SNTAGT. The CDR3: CASSPSQTSADTQYF. Here the CDR3 DNA reads TGTGCCAGCAGCCCTTCCCAGACTAGCGCAGATACGCAGTATTTT.

The V call is TRBV30, the J call TRBJ2-5, with D unclear. Germline V lookup: CDR1 GTSNPN, CDR2 SVGIG (reference sequence). The CDR3 consists of 12 residues. Trimming took off 3 bases at V and 1 base at J, with 6 bases between the two ends. The chain's CDR3 is CAWSGGQETQYF. As DNA, the CDR3 is TGTGCCTGGAGCGGCGGCCAAGAGACCCAGTACTTC.

This clone was seen only once. This chain connects TRBV15 to TRBJ2-7; unclear D gene. V lost 0 bases and J lost 0, with 9 bases in between. Germline V gene lookup returns CDR1 LNHNV and CDR2 YYDKDF (reference sequence). The CDR3 runs 15 residues. The CDR3 DNA reads TGTGCCACCAGCAGAGATCGTCACAGCTCCTACGAGCAGTACTTC. Amino acid sequence: CATSRDRHSSYEQYF.

V usage is TRBV10-1 and J usage is TRBJ2-3, with a tentative D call TRBD2 (5 bases). This CDR3 has 13 amino acids. V lost 3 bases to trimming and J lost 3 bases, with 7 bases between them. Germline CDR1 WNHNN, CDR2 SYGVQD (reference sequence). For the CDR3, the DNA is TGCGCCAGCAGTGAATCGGGGACAGATACGCAGTATTTT. This gives the protein CASSESGTDTQYF.

This chain links TRBV5-6 with TRBJ1-1, with TRBD1 as a possible D gene (5 bases). CDR1 and CDR2 from the germline V gene are SGHDT and YYEEEE. The CDR3 is 14 residues long. Trimming shortened V by 4 bases and J by 2 bases, and 12 bases separated the two germline ends. The CDR3 region has the DNA TGTGCCAGCAGCCATTCCGGGGGTAACACTGAAGCTTTCTTT. Translation: CASSHSGGNTEAFF.

V gene TRBV7-2 combines with J gene TRBJ2-5, with TRBD1 identical over 9 bases. CDR1 SGHTA and CDR2 FQGNSA come from the germline V gene. This CDR3 is built from 15 residues. With V trimmed by 5 bases and J by 2 bases, 6 bases remained unmatched. The CDR3 DNA reads as TGTGCCAGCAGCATACCGACAGGGGGTCAAGAGACCCAGTACTTC. Amino acid sequence: CASSIPTGGQETQYF.

The V and J genes are TRBV10-2 and TRBJ2-3, with 8 bases aligning to TRBD1. Looked up from germline, CDR1 is WSHSY and CDR2 is SAAADI. CDR3 length equals 14 residues. J lost 1 base, V lost 8 bases, and 5 bases had no gene match. The DNA of the CDR3 is TGCGCCAGCCTGACAGGGGAAGGCACAGATACGCAGTATTTT. Amino acid sequence: CASLTGEGTDTQYF.

This chain joins TRBV4-1 and TRBJ1-1; D is possibly TRBD1 (6 bases). The V end lost 3 bases, the J end lost 6 bases, and 17 bases lay between the germline ends. The CDR3 has 15 amino acids. CDR1 MGHRA and CDR2 YSYEKL come from the germline V gene. Written as DNA, the CDR3 is TGCGCCAGCAGCCACCAGACAGGCGGGGGTGCTGAAGCTTTCTTT. This encodes CASSHQTGGGAEAFF.

The V call is TRBV6-4, the J call TRBJ1-2; no reliable D call. Germline V gene data show CDR1 as MRHNA and CDR2 as SNTAGT. Trimming took 3 bases from V and 6 from J, leaving 14 bases between them. The CDR3 runs to 14 residues. CDR3 protein: CASSETYVGDGYTF. CDR3 sequence (DNA): TGTGCCAGCAGTGAAACTTACGTTGGGGATGGCTACACCTTC.

CDR3 in DNA: TGTGCCAGTAGTATAGAGGACCGCCGAGGCTGGCACTATGGCTACACCTTC. Protein: CASSIEDRRGWHYGYTF. V and J are TRBV19 and TRBJ1-2; D gene unclear. The length of the CDR3 is 17 residues. The germline CDR1 and CDR2 sequences are LNHDA and SQIVND (reference sequence). V was clipped by 0 bases and J by 3 bases, with 17 bases between them.

This chain joins TRBV3-1 (or the pseudogene TRBV3-2) and TRBJ2-1; D remains ambiguous. The germline V gene encodes CDR1 LGHDT and CDR2 YNNKEL (reference sequence). The CDR3 totals 13 residues. The ends were cut back, 6 bases at V and 3 bases at J, with 9 bases in the middle. The CDR3 DNA is TGTGCCAGCAGACAGAACCTCTACAATGAGCAGTTCTTC. This gives the protein CASRQNLYNEQFF.

The chain uses TRBV10-1 and TRBJ1-3; D gene ambiguous. This CDR3 has 11 amino acids. Between the trimmed V and J ends, which lost 6 bases and 4 bases, there was a span of 4 bases. Per the germline V gene, CDR1 is WNHNN and CDR2 is SYGVQD (reference sequence). The CDR3 spells CASRSGNTIYF. CDR3 coding DNA: TGCGCCAGCAGGTCGGGAAACACCATATATTTT.

This chain joins TRBV2 and TRBJ2-3; the D is unclear. This CDR3 spans 17 amino acids. The V gene's germline CDR1 is SNHLY and CDR2 FYNNEI. Trimming took off 6 bases at V and 5 bases at J, with 24 bases between the two ends. The CDR3 region is CASSLKVIFGVGDTQYF. In DNA form, the CDR3 reads TGTGCCAGCAGCCTAAAGGTGATTTTTGGTGTAGGAGATACGCAGTATTTT.

This rearrangement joins TRBV7-8 to TRBJ2-1; D is uncertain. CDR3 length: 16 amino acids. The germline gives CDR1 SGHVS, CDR2 FQNEAQ. The germline V and J ends were trimmed by 6 bases and 2 bases, with 17 bases remaining between them. The CDR3, as DNA: TGTGCCAGCAGTCACCACTCCCGTACCCCCTACAATGAGCAGTTCTTC. Encoded protein: CASSHHSRTPYNEQFF.

V usage is TRBV9 and J usage is TRBJ2-1; D might be TRBD2 (5 bases). The CDR3 spans 13 residues. In germline, CDR1 is SGDLS, CDR2 YYNGEE. The V gene lost 5 bases and the J gene lost 4 bases, with 10 bases spanning the gap. In DNA form, the CDR3 reads TGTGCCAGCAGGAGGTTAGCGTACAATGAGCAGTTCTTC. This gives the protein CASRRLAYNEQFF.

The chain has TRBV2 and TRBJ1-4; 8 nucleotides align to TRBD1. With 4 bases clipped from V and 14 bases from J, the junction kept 15 bases outside the gene matches. CDR1 is SNHLY and CDR2 is FYNNEI in the germline V gene. The CDR3 length is 15 residues. CDR3 loop: CASSGRTGSRRVLFF. For the CDR3, the DNA is TGTGCCAGCAGTGGGCGGACAGGGTCCCGCCGCGTTCTGTTTTTT.